A single sample gave rise to the 22 T cell receptor beta chains below, sequenced in a study of OX40 agonist ivuxolimab in advanced cancers. Some clones are missing from TCRdb's copy, which holds only in-frame ones; the method was immunoSEQ multiplex PCR. The table records fewer than 80,000 clones, over 75% of them present only once. The sequences come from CD4+ or CD8+ T cells sorted from blood, collected in a trial of the OX40 agonist ivuxolimab. The receptors originated from an adult with an advanced solid tumor such as melanoma, head and neck, liver or kidney cancer.

This chain connects TRBV7-8 to TRBJ2-5, with D uncertain. The CDR3 totals 16 residues. Germline CDR1 and CDR2: SGHVS and FQNEAQ. The V end was cut by 4 bases, the J end by 3 bases, with 18 bases between. This CDR3 reads CASSSAHSVLEETQYF. The CDR3 region has the DNA TGTGCCAGCAGCTCCGCGCATTCGGTATTGGAAGAGACCCAGTACTTC.

The chain combines TRBV29-1 with TRBJ1-2; 7 bases match TRBD1. The CDR3 is 14 amino acids. The ends lost 5 bases at V and 5 bases at J; junction bases unmatched: 11. Germline values: CDR1 SQVTM, CDR2 ANQGSEA. The CDR3, as DNA: TGCAGCGTTCATAACAGGGGTGGAGGGTATGGCTACACCTTC. Its protein is CSVHNRGGGYGYTF.

This clone was detected a few times. This chain links TRBV9 with TRBJ2-5, with TRBD1 matching 7 bases. After removal of 3 bases from V and 5 bases from J, the junction contained 16 bases not matched to a gene. CDR3 length: 17 amino acids. The germline V gene has CDR1 SGDLS and CDR2 YYNGEE. The CDR3 spells CASSAYGTASSGETQYF. CDR3 coding DNA: TGTGCCAGCAGCGCTTATGGGACAGCTAGTAGTGGGGAGACCCAGTACTTC.

The J gene is TRBJ2-7, the V gene TRBV6-6, with D possibly being TRBD2 (5 bases). The V gene's germline CDR1 is MNHNY and CDR2 SVGAGI (reference sequence). The V end lost 6 bases, the J end lost 4 bases, and 16 bases lay between the germline ends. This CDR3 contains 14 residues. CDR3 loop: CASSHADTRYEQYF. The CDR3 DNA reads as TGTGCCAGCAGCCACGCGGATACTAGATACGAGCAGTACTTC.

This clone was seen once. The gene calls are TRBV18 and TRBJ2-1; 7 nucleotides agree with TRBD1. CDR3 length: 16 amino acids. Trimming removed 5 bases from V and 0 bases from J; junction bases left unmatched: 7. Germline CDR1 is KGHSH and CDR2 is LQKENI. CDR3 in amino acids: CASSYGDRSSYNEQFF. Written as DNA, the CDR3 is TGTGCCAGCTCATACGGGGACAGAAGCTCCTACAATGAGCAGTTCTTC.

J is TRBJ1-2 and V is TRBV27, with 9 nucleotides matching TRBD1. The V gene end was trimmed by 2 bases and the J gene end by 8 bases; junction bases not matched to a gene: 9. The V gene's germline CDR1 is MNHEY and CDR2 SMNVEV (reference sequence). The CDR3 has 15 amino acids. The CDR3 loop is CASSLTGTGTYGYTF. CDR3 DNA sequence: TGTGCCAGCAGTTTAACTGGGACAGGGACATACGGCTACACCTTC.

The CDR3 loop reads CASSHSYHRLAGANEQFF. The CDR3 DNA sequence: TGCGCCAGCAGCCATAGCTATCATCGACTAGCGGGGGCGAATGAGCAGTTCTTC. The chain links TRBV4-3 to TRBJ2-1, with TRBD2 matching over 12 bases. Looked up from germline, CDR1 is LGHNA and CDR2 is YSLEER. The trim removed 3 bases at V and 7 bases at J, leaving 13 bases unmatched. This CDR3 is built from 18 residues.

The V and J genes are TRBV30 and TRBJ2-2; no firm D call. The germline gives CDR1 GTSNPN, CDR2 SVGIG (reference sequence). The ends were cut back, 4 bases at V and 4 bases at J, with 13 bases in the middle. The CDR3 is made up of 14 amino acids. CDR3 sequence (DNA): TGTGCCTGGAATGGAAGACACCCCACCGGGGAGCTGTTTTTT. It yields the protein CAWNGRHPTGELFF.

A word on this clone: Other DNA sequences in this specimen translate into the identical CDR3. The chain has TRBV9 and TRBJ2-3, with D hard to call. Germline V CDR1 and CDR2: SGDLS, YYNGEE. The CDR3 extends over 14 amino acids. V lost 0 bases, J lost 0 bases, and 5 bases lay in between. CDR3 sequence reads: CASSVDGSTDTQYF. In DNA, the CDR3 is TGTGCCAGCAGCGTAGATGGGAGCACAGATACGCAGTATTTT.

V and J are TRBV18 and TRBJ1-1; D gene uncertain. The CDR3 runs to 13 residues. V gave up 5 bases and J gave up 1 base, with 8 bases separating them. The germline gives CDR1 KGHSH, CDR2 LQKENI. The DNA of the CDR3 is TGTGCCAGCTCAGAGGGAACGAACACTGAAGCTTTCTTT. Translation: CASSEGTNTEAFF. Full variable domain (outside the CDR3, taken from reference TRBV18 and TRBJ1-1): NAGVMQNPRHLVRRRGQEARLRCSPMKGHSHVYWYRQLPEEGLKFMVYLQKENIIDESGMPKERFSAEFPKEGPSILRIQQVVRGDSAAYFCASSEGTNTEAFFGQGTRLTVV.

This chain links TRBV9 with TRBJ1-5; 8 bases are a match to TRBD1. Germline-derived CDR1 and CDR2 are SGDLS and YYNGEE. V dropped 3 bases and J dropped 6; count of bases not matched to a gene: 5. The CDR3 runs to 14 residues. The CDR3 sequence: CASSDGRGPQPQHF. The CDR3 nucleotides read TGTGCCAGCAGCGATGGCAGGGGGCCTCAGCCCCAGCATTTT.

This clone was counted between two and nine times. This CDR3 is also generated by other DNA sequences in the sample. V gene TRBV18 combines with J gene TRBJ2-3, with D uncertain. The CDR3 loop spans 15 amino acids. Trimming took off 0 bases at V and 2 bases at J, with 9 bases between the two ends. Germline V gives CDR1 KGHSH, CDR2 LQKENI. The CDR3 here is CASSPPNSNTDTQYF. Here the CDR3 DNA reads TGTGCCAGCTCACCACCGAACAGCAACACAGATACGCAGTATTTT.

The chain joins TRBV30 to TRBJ1-2; 9 bases align to TRBD1. In germline, CDR1 is GTSNPN, CDR2 SVGIG (reference sequence). V shed 1 base, J shed 4 bases, and the junction held 7 bases outside the gene matches. The CDR3 extends over 15 amino acids. CDR3 DNA sequence: TGTGCCTGGAGTGCCCGGGACAGGGTGATCTATGGCTACACCTTC. Translating it yields CAWSARDRVIYGYTF. Supplemented by reference TRBV30 and TRBJ1-2, the full variable domain reads SQTIHQWPATLVQPVGSPLSLECTVEGTSNPNLYWYRQAAGRGLQLLFYSVGIGQISSEVPQNLSASRPQDRQFILSSKKLLLSDSGFYLCAWSARDRVIYGYTFGSGTRLTVV.

J is TRBJ1-6 and V is TRBV5-1; D gene ambiguous. The CDR3 runs to 15 residues. The V gene lost 6 bases and the J gene lost 2 bases, with 12 bases spanning the gap. In germline, CDR1 is SGHRS, CDR2 YFSETQ. The DNA of the CDR3 is TGCGCCAGCACCTTAGCCGGTACCTATAATTCACCCCTCCACTTT. It encodes CASTLAGTYNSPLHF.

The gene calls are TRBV5-4 and TRBJ1-2; 8 bases agree with TRBD1. CDR3 length equals 15 residues. Trimming took 4 bases from V and 0 from J; bases not matched to a gene: 5. CDR1 is SGHNT, CDR2 YYREEE, per germline (reference sequence). The CDR3 region is CASSPSTGANYGYTF. For the CDR3, the DNA is TGTGCCAGCAGCCCTTCGACAGGGGCTAACTATGGCTACACCTTC. The full variable domain, with the rest looked up from reference TRBV5-4 and TRBJ1-2, is ETGVTQSPTHLIKTRGQQVTLRCSSQSGHNTVSWYQQALGQGPQFIFQYYREEENGRGNFPPRFSGLQFPNYSSELNVNALELDDSALYLCASSPSTGANYGYTFGSGTRLTVV.

Only one count was recorded for this clone. CDR3 residues: CASSQDRAYEQYF. The CDR3 nucleotides are TGCGCCAGCAGCCAAGACAGGGCCTACGAGCAGTACTTC. This chain links TRBV4-3 with TRBJ2-7, with a weak D call TRBD1 (5 bases). Trimming shortened V by 0 bases and J by 2 bases, and 5 bases separated the two germline ends. Germline V gives CDR1 LGHNA, CDR2 YSLEER. CDR3 size: 13 residues.

V is TRBV4-1 and J is TRBJ2-3; perhaps D is TRBD1 or TRBD2 (5 bases each). V was pared by 4 bases and J by 2 bases, with 16 bases between. The CDR3 runs to 16 residues. Germline CDR1 is MGHRA and CDR2 is YSYEKL. The CDR3 reads CASSLPRPGTTDTQYF. For the CDR3, the DNA is TGCGCCAGCAGCCTCCCCCGGCCAGGGACCACAGATACGCAGTATTTT.

The chain employs TRBV5-6 and TRBJ2-7; 12 bases map to TRBD1. Germline V lookup: CDR1 SGHDT, CDR2 YYEEEE. After removal of 3 bases from V and 6 bases from J, the junction contained 7 bases not matched to a gene. The length of the CDR3 is 15 residues. CDR3 loop: CASSSRGQGALEQYF. The CDR3 DNA reads TGTGCCAGCAGCTCCAGGGGACAGGGGGCACTCGAGCAGTACTTC.

CDR3 DNA: TGTGCCAGCAGAAATGACACCCTGAGGGCCAACGTCCTGACTTTC. Translation gives CASRNDTLRANVLTF. This chain joins TRBV7-9 and TRBJ2-6; no clear D. The CDR3 extends over 15 amino acids. Germline loops: CDR1 SEHNR, CDR2 FQNEAQ (reference sequence). Trimming pared 6 bases from V and 5 bases from J, leaving 14 bases between. Filled out from reference TRBV7-9 and TRBJ2-6, the complete variable domain reads DTGVSQNPRHKITKRGQNVTFRCDPISEHNRLYWYRQTLGQGPEFLTYFQNEAQLEKSRLLSDRFSAERPKGSFSTLEIQRTEQGDSAMYLCASRNDTLRANVLTFGAGSRLTVL.

This clone turned up a few times. The V and J genes are TRBV19 and TRBJ2-6, with 10 positions matching TRBD1. J gave up 9 bases and V 3 bases, and 5 bases lay outside the gene matches. Germline V gene data show CDR1 as LNHDA and CDR2 as SQIVND (reference sequence). The CDR3 has 15 residues. CDR3: CASSIQTGGLNVLTF. Here the CDR3 DNA reads TGTGCCAGTAGTATCCAGACAGGGGGCCTCAACGTCCTGACTTTC.

The chain combines TRBV10-3 with TRBJ2-2; D is perhaps TRBD2 (6 bases). The CDR3 is made up of 17 amino acids. V dropped 4 bases and J dropped 4 bases, with 19 bases sitting between them. Germline CDR1 is ENHRY and CDR2 is SYGVKD. The CDR3 protein is CAISGAGSGSGTGELFF. The CDR3 region has the DNA TGTGCCATCAGTGGGGCGGGGAGCGGCTCGGGCACCGGGGAGCTGTTTTTT.

The genes are TRBV7-6 and TRBJ1-2; unclear D gene. V was clipped by 3 bases and J by 8 bases, with 13 bases between them. The length of the CDR3 is 13 residues. Germline V gene sequence: CDR1 SGHVS, CDR2 FNYEAQ. The CDR3 here is CASSFSGGKGYTF. The CDR3 region has the DNA TGTGCCAGCAGCTTTAGTGGAGGGAAAGGCTACACCTTC.